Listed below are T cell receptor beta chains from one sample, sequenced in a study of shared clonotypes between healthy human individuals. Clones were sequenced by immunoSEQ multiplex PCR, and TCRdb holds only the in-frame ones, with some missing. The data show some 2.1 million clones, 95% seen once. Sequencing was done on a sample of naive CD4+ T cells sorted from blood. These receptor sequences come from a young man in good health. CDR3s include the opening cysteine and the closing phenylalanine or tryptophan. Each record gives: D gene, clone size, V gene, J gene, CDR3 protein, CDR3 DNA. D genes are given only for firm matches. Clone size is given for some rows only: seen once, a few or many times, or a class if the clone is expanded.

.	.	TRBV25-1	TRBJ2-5	CASSEKKGREETQYF	TGTGCCAGCAGTGAAAAGAAGGGACGCGAAGAGACCCAGTACTTC
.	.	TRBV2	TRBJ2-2	CASSETGGHTGELFF	TGTGCCAGCAGTGAAACCGGGGGCCACACCGGGGAGCTGTTTTTT
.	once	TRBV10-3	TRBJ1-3	CAISDRVGNTIYF	TGTGCCATCAGTGACAGGGTGGGAAACACCATATATTTT
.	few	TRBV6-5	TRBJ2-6	CASSYSVRGGANVLTF	TGTGCCAGCAGTTACTCCGTCCGAGGTGGGGCCAACGTCCTGACTTTC
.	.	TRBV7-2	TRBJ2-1	CASSLNQGQFF	TGTGCCAGCAGCTTAAACCAGGGGCAGTTCTTC
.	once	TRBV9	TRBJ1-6	CASSVATNNSPLHF	TGTGCCAGCAGCGTAGCAACTAATAATTCACCCCTCCACTTT
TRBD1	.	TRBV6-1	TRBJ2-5	CASRGTVGKTQYF	TGTGCCAGCAGGGGGACAGTGGGGAAGACCCAGTACTTC
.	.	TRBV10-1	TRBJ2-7	CASRVRETFPSYEQYF	TGCGCCAGCCGGGTAAGGGAGACTTTTCCCTCCTACGAGCAGTACTTC
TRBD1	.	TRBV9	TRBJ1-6	CASSKGGQGAKESPLHF	TGTGCCAGCAGCAAGGGGGGACAGGGGGCGAAGGAGTCACCCCTCCACTTT
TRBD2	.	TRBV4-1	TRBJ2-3	CASSQEPGASGRASTDTQYF	TGCGCCAGCAGCCAAGAACCAGGGGCTAGCGGGAGGGCCAGCACAGATACGCAGTATTTT